The rows below give T cell receptor beta chains drawn from one sample of a study of cytomegalovirus exposure and HLA in healthy donors. Libraries were prepared by immunoSEQ multiplex PCR; TCRdb keeps only in-frame clonotypes and omits some of them. Of about 120,000 clones in the sample, 75% to 90% are singletons; the top ten hold around 2%. The specimen was PBMCs. The receptors derive from a man aged 30-40 years in good health and CMV-seronegative. Each CDR3 is given with its conserved first and last residue. The D gene is left open where the match is weak.

TRBV4-1,-,CASSQEGDRWTEAFF
TRBV13,TRBD1,CASSDRVSTGELFF
TRBV4-1,TRBD1,CASSQDSGTALYEQYF
TRBV5-1,-,CASSLTAIQETQYF
TRBV28,-,CASSLGLRSTQETQYF
TRBV10-1,TRBD1,CASSDDRASYEQYF
TRBV7-2,-,CASSLDSWNTEAFF
TRBV7-9,TRBD1,CASSRRDSLYEQYF
TRBV6-1,TRBD2,CATAGGGSTDTQYF
TRBV19,TRBD1,CASSIEQGGIQYF
TRBV7-2,TRBD1,CASSLGGDREQYF
TRBV6-1,-,CASSASLFSGANVLTF
TRBV7-9,-,CSSSFTGSASGYTF
TRBV28,-,CASSPQLETEAFF
TRBV9,TRBD1,CASSPWDRSFTQYF
TRBV2,-,CASSERRQLF
TRBV7-6,-,CASARDYEQYF
TRBV19,TRBD1,CASSSDRGGNTEAFF
TRBV28,-,CASSLRDWKETQYF
TRBV11-2,-,CASSHYEQYF
TRBV18,TRBD1,CASSPLQGDYGYTF
TRBV5-4,TRBD1,CASSRGPGQGAANYGYTF
TRBV2,TRBD2,CANSGTSGANEQFF
TRBV6-4,TRBD1,CASSDSSTGGGSPLHF
TRBV18,TRBD1,CASFRPGQNYGYTF
TRBV5-1,TRBD1,CASSVAGGPGHYGYTF
TRBV18,-,CASSPPGLNTEAFF
TRBV11-2,TRBD1,CASSYRGNYGYTF
TRBV19,-,CASSRTFNTIYF
TRBV5-1,-,CASSLDREYGYTF
TRBV7-2,-,CASSLALGLTSGYEQYF
TRBV28,TRBD1,CASSLSGTGQVRYGYTF
TRBV30,-,CAWIGSGNSGNTIYF
TRBV13,-,CASSFGGPDQPQHF
TRBV6-1,TRBD2,CASSDQSGGPYEQYF
TRBV30,TRBD2,CAWSKISGGPREQYF
TRBV6-5,TRBD1,CASSYSDRGGNTIYF
TRBV11-2,TRBD2,CASSLNSGGISYNEQFF
TRBV27,TRBD1,CASSPRQGLAGELFF
TRBV29-1,TRBD1,CSGHRGAWDEQFF
TRBV5-1,TRBD1,CASSPDRRSYEQYF
TRBV14,-,CASSQAWGGKNTEAFF
TRBV7-9,TRBD1,CASSLVRTGERSQGYTF
TRBV7-9,TRBD1,CASSIYTGGSTEAFF
TRBV4-1,TRBD2,CASSQDLGSGGSSYEQYF
TRBV9,-,CASSVGTAVNNYGYTF
TRBV4-3,-,CASSQREGVGYTF
TRBV28,TRBD2,CASSLFWTSGGAVSGEQYF
TRBV2,TRBD1,CASNRGTNEKLFF